This note documents a single TCR beta chain sequence. The target antigen is unknown. This sample stems from a study of T cells in localized non-small cell lung cancer. Findings and caveats of the study: Uninvolved adjacent lung had higher T cell clonality than tumor and all other tissues. Among the top 100 tumor clones, a median approximately 60 appeared in adjacent lung. An association was observed between higher blood T cell density and longer overall survival. The study sequenced only one region of the tumor. As a result, intratumor heterogeneity could not be excluded and remains possible.

Assay used: immunoSEQ multiplex PCR; TCRdb lists only in-frame clones, some missing. The top ten hold approximately 2.9% of the sample, which has 25,000 to 30,000 clones, about 90% seen once. V dropped 0 bases and J dropped 7 bases, with 7 bases sitting between them. Germline-derived CDR1 and CDR2 are MGHRA and YSYEKL. The CDR3 is 12 residues long. Sequencing was performed on peripheral blood, taken before any cancer treatment. The receptor's source is a woman between 18 and 50 years old with stage I lung adenocarcinoma. The genes are TRBV4-1 and TRBJ2-7; no firm D call. CDR3 coding DNA: TGCGCCAGCAGCCAAGATAGGAGAGAGCAGTACTTC. Its translation: CASSQDRREQYF.